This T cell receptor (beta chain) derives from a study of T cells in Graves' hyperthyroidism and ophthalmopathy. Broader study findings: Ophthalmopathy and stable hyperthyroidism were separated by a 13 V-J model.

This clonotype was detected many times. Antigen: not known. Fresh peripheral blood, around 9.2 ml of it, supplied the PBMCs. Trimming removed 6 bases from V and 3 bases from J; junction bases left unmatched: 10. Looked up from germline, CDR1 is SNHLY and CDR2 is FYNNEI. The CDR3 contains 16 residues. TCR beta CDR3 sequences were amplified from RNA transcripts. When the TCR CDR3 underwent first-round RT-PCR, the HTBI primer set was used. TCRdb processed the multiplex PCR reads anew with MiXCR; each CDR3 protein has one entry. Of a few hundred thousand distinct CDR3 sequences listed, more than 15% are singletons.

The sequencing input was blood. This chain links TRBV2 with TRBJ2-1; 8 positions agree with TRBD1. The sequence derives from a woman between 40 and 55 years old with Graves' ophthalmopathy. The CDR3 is CASRNDRGGIYNEQFF. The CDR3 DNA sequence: TGTGCCAGCAGGAATGACAGGGGTGGAATCTACAATGAGCAGTTCTTC. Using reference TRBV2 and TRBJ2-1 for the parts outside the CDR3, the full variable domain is EPEVTQTPSHQVTQMGQEVILRCVPISNHLYFYWYRQILGQKVEFLVSFYNNEISEKSEIFDDQFSVERPDGSNFTLKIRSTKLEDSAMYFCASRNDRGGIYNEQFFGPGTRLTVL.